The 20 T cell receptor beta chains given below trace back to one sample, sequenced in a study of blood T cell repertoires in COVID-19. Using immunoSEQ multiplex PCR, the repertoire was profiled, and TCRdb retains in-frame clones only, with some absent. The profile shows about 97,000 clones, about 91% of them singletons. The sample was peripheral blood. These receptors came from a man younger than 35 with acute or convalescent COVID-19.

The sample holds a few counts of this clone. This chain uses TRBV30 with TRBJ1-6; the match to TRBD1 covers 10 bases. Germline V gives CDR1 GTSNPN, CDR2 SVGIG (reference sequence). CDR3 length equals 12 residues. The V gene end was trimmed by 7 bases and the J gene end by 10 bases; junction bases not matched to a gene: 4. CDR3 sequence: CASGQGESPLHF. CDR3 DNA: TGTGCCTCCGGACAGGGGGAATCACCCCTCCACTTT.

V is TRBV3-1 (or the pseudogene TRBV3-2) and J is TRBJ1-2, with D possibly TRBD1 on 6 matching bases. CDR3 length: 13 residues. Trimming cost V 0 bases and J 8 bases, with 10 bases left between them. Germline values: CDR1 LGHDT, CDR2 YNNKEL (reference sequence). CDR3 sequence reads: CASSQDWGQGYTF. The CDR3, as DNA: TGTGCCAGCAGCCAAGATTGGGGACAAGGCTACACCTTC.

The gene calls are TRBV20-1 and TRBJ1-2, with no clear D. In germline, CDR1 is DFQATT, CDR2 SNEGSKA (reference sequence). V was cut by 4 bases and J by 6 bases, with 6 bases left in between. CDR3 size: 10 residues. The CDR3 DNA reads TGCAGTGCTACGGTAGATGGCTACACCTTC. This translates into CSATVDGYTF.

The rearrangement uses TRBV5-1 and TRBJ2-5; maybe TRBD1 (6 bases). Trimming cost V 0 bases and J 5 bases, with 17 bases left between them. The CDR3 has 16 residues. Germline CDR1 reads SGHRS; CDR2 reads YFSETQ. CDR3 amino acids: CASSLETGNSMETQYF. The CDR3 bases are TGCGCCAGCAGCTTGGAGACAGGAAATTCCATGGAGACCCAGTACTTC.

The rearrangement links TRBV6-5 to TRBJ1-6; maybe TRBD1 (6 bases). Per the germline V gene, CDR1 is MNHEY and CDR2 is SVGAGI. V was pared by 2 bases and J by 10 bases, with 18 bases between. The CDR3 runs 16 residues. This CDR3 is CASSYDRSLSVSPLHF. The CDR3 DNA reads TGTGCCAGCAGTTACGACAGGTCACTATCGGTCTCACCCCTCCACTTT.

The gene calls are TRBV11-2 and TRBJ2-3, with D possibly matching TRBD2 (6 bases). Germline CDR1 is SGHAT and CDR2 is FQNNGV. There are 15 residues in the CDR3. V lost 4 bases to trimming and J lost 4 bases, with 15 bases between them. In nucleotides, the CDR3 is TGTGCCAGCAGCTCCCTCCGTTGGGGGGCAGATACGCAGTATTTT. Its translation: CASSSLRWGADTQYF. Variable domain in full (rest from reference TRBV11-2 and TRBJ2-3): EAGVAQSPRYKIIEKRQSVAFWCNPISGHATLYWYQQILGQGPKLLIQFQNNGVVDDSQLPKDRFSAERLKGVDSTLKIQPAKLEDSAVYLCASSSLRWGADTQYFGPGTRLTVL.

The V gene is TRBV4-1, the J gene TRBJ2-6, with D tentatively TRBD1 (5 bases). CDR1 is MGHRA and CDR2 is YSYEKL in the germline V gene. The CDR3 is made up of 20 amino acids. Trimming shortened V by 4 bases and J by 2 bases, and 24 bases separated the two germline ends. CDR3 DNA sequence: TGCGCCAGCAGCCTTAAAGGGGTGGCGGACGACGTTACTGGGGCCAACGTCCTGACTTTC. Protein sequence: CASSLKGVADDVTGANVLTF.

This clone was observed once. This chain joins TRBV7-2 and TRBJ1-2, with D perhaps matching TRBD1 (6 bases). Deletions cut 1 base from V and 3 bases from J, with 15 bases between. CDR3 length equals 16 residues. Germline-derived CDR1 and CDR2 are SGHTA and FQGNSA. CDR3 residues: CASSLGSGGADYGYTF. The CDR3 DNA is TGTGCCAGCAGCTTAGGTTCGGGGGGCGCCGACTATGGCTACACCTTC.

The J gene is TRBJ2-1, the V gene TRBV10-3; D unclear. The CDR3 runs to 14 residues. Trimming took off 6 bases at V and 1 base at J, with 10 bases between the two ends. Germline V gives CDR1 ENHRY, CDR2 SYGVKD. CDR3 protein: CAIRDDISYNEQFF. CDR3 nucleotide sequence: TGTGCCATCAGGGATGACATTTCCTACAATGAGCAGTTCTTC.

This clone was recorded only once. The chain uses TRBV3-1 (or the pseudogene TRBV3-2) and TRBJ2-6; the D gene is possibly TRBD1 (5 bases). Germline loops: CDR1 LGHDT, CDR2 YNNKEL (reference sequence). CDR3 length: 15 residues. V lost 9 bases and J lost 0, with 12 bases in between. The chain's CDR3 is CASLGQNSGANVLTF. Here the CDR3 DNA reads TGTGCCAGTTTGGGGCAGAACTCTGGGGCCAACGTCCTGACTTTC.

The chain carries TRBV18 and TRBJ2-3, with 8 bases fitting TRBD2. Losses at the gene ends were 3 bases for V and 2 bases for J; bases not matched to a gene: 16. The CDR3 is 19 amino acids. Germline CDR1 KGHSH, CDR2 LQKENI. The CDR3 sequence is CASSPFRSGTRRDTDTQYF. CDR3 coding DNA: TGTGCCAGCTCACCGTTTCGTAGCGGGACCCGCCGAGACACAGATACGCAGTATTTT.

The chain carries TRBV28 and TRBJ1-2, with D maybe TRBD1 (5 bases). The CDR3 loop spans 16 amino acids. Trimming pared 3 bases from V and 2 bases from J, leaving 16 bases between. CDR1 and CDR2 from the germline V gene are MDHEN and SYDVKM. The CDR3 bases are TGTGCCAGCAGTTTGGGAGGGGAAGGGGCGAACTATGGCTACACCTTC. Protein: CASSLGGEGANYGYTF.

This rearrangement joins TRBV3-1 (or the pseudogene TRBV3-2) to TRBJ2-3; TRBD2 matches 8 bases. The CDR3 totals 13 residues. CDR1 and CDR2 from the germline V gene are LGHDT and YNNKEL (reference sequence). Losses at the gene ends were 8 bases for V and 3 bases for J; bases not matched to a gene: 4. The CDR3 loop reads CASSGGVTDTQYF. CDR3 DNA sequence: TGTGCCAGCTCGGGGGGGGTGACAGATACGCAGTATTTT.

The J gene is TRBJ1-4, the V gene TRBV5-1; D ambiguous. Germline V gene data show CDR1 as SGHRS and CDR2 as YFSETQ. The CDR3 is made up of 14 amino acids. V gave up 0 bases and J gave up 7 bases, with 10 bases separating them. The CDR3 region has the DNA TGCGCCAGCAGCTTGGGGGTTGGCGGTGAAAAACTGTTTTTT. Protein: CASSLGVGGEKLFF.

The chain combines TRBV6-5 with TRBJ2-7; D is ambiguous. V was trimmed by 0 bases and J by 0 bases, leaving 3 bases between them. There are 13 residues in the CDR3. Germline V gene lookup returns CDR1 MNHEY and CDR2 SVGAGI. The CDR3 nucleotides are TGTGCCAGCAGTTACTCGAGCTCCTACGAGCAGTACTTC. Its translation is CASSYSSSYEQYF.

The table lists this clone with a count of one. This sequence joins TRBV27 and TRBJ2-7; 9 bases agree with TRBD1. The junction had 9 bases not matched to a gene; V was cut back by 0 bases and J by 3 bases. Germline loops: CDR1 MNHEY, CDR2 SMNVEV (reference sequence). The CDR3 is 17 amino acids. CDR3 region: CASSLSTAGTGSYEQYF. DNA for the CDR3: TGTGCCAGCAGTTTATCTACAGCCGGGACAGGGAGCTACGAGCAGTACTTC.

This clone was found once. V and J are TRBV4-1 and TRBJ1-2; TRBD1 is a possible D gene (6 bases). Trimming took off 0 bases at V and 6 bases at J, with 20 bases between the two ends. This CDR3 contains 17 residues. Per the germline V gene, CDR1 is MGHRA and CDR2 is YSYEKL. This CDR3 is CASSQEEEVRGGDGYTF. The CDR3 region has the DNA TGCGCCAGCAGCCAAGAGGAGGAGGTTAGGGGGGGAGATGGCTACACCTTC.

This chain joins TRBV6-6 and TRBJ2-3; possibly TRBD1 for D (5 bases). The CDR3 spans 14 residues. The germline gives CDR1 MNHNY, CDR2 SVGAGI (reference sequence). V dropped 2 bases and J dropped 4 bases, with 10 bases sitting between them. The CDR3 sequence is CASSYALGADTQYF. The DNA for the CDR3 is TGTGCCAGCAGTTACGCCCTAGGGGCAGATACGCAGTATTTT.

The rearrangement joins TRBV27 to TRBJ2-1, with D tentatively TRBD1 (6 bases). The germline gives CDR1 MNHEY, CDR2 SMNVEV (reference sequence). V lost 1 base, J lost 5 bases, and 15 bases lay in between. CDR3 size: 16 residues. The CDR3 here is CASSLLSMTGNNEQFF. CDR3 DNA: TGTGCCAGCAGTTTATTAAGTATGACAGGAAACAATGAGCAGTTCTTC.

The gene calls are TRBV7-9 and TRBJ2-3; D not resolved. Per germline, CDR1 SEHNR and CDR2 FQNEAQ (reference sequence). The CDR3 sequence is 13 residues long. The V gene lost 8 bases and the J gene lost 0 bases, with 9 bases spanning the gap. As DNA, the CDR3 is TGTGCCAGCGCAGTCCAGAGCACAGATACGCAGTATTTT. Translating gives CASAVQSTDTQYF.